A selection of T cell receptor beta chains follows, all from one sample in a study of long-term antiretroviral therapy in people with HIV. Profiled with immunoSEQ multiplex PCR; TCRdb holds only in-frame clones, not every one. The sample includes about 37,000 clones, 75% to 90% of them seen just once. Specimen: unsorted PBMCs, collected 1 year after starting antiretroviral therapy. These receptors came from a man younger than 35 with HIV. Each CDR3 is given with its conserved first and last residue. D genes are given only for firm matches. Only part of the rows carry a size: once, few, many, or a class if the clone is expanded.

D gene	J gene	V gene	clone size	CDR3 DNA	CDR3 protein
TRBD1	TRBJ2-1	TRBV29-1	-	TGCAGCGTCTCCGGGACAGGGGACGATGAGCAGTTCTTC	CSVSGTGDDEQFF
TRBD1	TRBJ2-3	TRBV19	-	TGTGCCAGTAGTTCTCCGACAGGGCCTACAGATACGCAGTATTTT	CASSSPTGPTDTQYF
-	TRBJ2-1	TRBV6-5	-	TGTGCCGCTCGGGACATCACGTACAATGAGCAGTTCTTC	CAARDITYNEQFF
-	TRBJ2-7	TRBV11-2	few	TGTGCCAGCAGCTTAGATGCCAGCTCCTACGAGCAGTACTTC	CASSLDASSYEQYF
-	TRBJ1-1	TRBV5-5	once	TGTGCCAGCACCGCGGGCCCGAACACTGAAGCTTTCTTT	CASTAGPNTEAFF
-	TRBJ1-1	TRBV19	-	TGTGCCAGTAGTTATAGGCCGGCGACTGAAGCTTTCTTT	CASSYRPATEAFF
-	TRBJ2-7	TRBV6-1	-	TGTGCCAGCAGTGAGTACCCGGGAGCACCCTACGAGCAGTACTTC	CASSEYPGAPYEQYF
-	TRBJ1-1	TRBV12-5	-	TGTGCTAGTGGCAGCAATAAGAACACTGAAGCTTTCTTT	CASGSNKNTEAFF
-	TRBJ2-5	TRBV27	-	TGTGCCAGCAGTTTATCAGAGGTGGCAGGGACCCAGTACTTC	CASSLSEVAGTQYF
-	TRBJ2-1	TRBV5-4	-	TGTGCCAGCAGCGGAGGGAATGAGCAGTTCTTC	CASSGGNEQFF
TRBD1	TRBJ2-1	TRBV10-2	-	TGCGCCAGCAATCAAAACGGACAGGGATACAATGAGCAGTTCTTC	CASNQNGQGYNEQFF
TRBD1	TRBJ1-4	TRBV5-1	-	TGCGCCAGCAGCTTTGGACAGGGCTTAACTAATGAAAAACTGTTTTTT	CASSFGQGLTNEKLFF
TRBD1	TRBJ2-7	TRBV6-6	few	TGTGCCAGCAGTTCCGGGGACAGCGGGTACTTC	CASSSGDSGYF
-	TRBJ1-1	TRBV7-6	-	TGTGCCAGCAGCTTAGATAGGATGAACACTGAAGCTTTCTTT	CASSLDRMNTEAFF
-	TRBJ1-3	TRBV2	-	TGTGCCAGCAGACTCGACGGCTCTGGAAACACCATATATTTT	CASRLDGSGNTIYF
TRBD2	TRBJ2-1	TRBV5-6	-	TGTGCCAGCACCCGGGCGGGGGGTCGTGAGCAGTTCTTC	CASTRAGGREQFF
-	TRBJ2-1	TRBV5-1	-	TGCGCCAGCAGCTTGGCCGGGAGACTGACGTACAATGAGCAGTTCTTC	CASSLAGRLTYNEQFF
TRBD1	TRBJ2-7	TRBV11-2	-	TGTGCCAGCAGCTTAGGGGGACAGGTCTACGAGCAGTACTTC	CASSLGGQVYEQYF
-	TRBJ1-5	TRBV5-6	once	TGTGCCAGCAGCTTGTTGGATCAGCCCCAGCATTTT	CASSLLDQPQHF
-	TRBJ2-3	TRBV6-5	few	TGTGCCAGCAGTTCTGTGACAGATACGCAGTATTTT	CASSSVTDTQYF
TRBD1	TRBJ1-1	TRBV10-3	-	TGTGCCATCAACAAGGTCTGGACAGGGGAGGCCACTGAAGCTTTCTTT	CAINKVWTGEATEAFF
TRBD1	TRBJ2-2	TRBV5-1	few	TGCGCCAGCAGCGGGACAGGCACCGGGGAGCTGTTTTTT	CASSGTGTGELFF
TRBD2	TRBJ2-7	TRBV5-1	-	TGCGCCAGCAGCTCGACTAGCGGTGCCTCCTACGAGCAGTACTTC	CASSSTSGASYEQYF
TRBD1	TRBJ1-1	TRBV5-4	-	TGTGCCAGCAGCTTCGAGGGGGCGTTGGGAGCTTTCTTT	CASSFEGALGAFF
-	TRBJ2-2	TRBV7-2	-	TGTGCCAGCAGCCTAAAAGGGGGGATCGGGGAGCTGTTTTTT	CASSLKGGIGELFF
TRBD1	TRBJ1-2	TRBV27	few	TGTGCCAGCAGTTCCCTGCAGGGGGTCCGGGGTAACACCTTC	CASSSLQGVRGNTF
-	TRBJ1-3	TRBV7-6	-	TGTGCCAGCAGCTTACGGGAAACGAGTTACTCTGGAAACACCATATATTTT	CASSLRETSYSGNTIYF
-	TRBJ2-1	TRBV5-6	-	TGTGCCAGCAGCTTGGCAGGGGGGGACAGAATCAATGAGCAGTTCTTC	CASSLAGGDRINEQFF
-	TRBJ2-2	TRBV7-9	-	TGTGCCAGCAGCCCGTCAACAGGGCTGGAACCCGGGGAGCTGTTTTTT	CASSPSTGLEPGELFF
-	TRBJ2-1	TRBV10-1	-	TGCGCCAGCAGTGACCGGGGGGCAGGGGATGAGCAGTTCTTC	CASSDRGAGDEQFF
-	TRBJ2-3	TRBV9	once	TGTGCCAGCAGCGTATCCGGGGCTTCTAGCACAGATACGCAGTATTTT	CASSVSGASSTDTQYF
-	TRBJ2-1	TRBV5-8	-	TGTGCCAGCAGCTTTGCACATGAGCAGTTCTTC	CASSFAHEQFF
-	TRBJ2-5	TRBV5-6	-	TGTGCCAGCAGCGTAGTCGTTGGTAACAGCCTCGAGACCCAGTACTTC	CASSVVVGNSLETQYF
TRBD1	TRBJ1-2	TRBV6-5	-	TGTGCCAGCAACACAGGGGGCGACTATGGCTACACCTTC	CASNTGGDYGYTF